The present T cell receptor beta chain was sequenced within a study of CD8 T cells in ankylosing spondylitis. Findings of the study overall: In ankylosing spondylitis blood, a motif of roughly 8 highly homologous TCR beta variants appeared characteristic.

This clonotype has more than one count but fewer than ten. Its antigen is not identified. TCRdb independently ran MiXCR on the 5' RACE reads; one entry per CDR3 protein. This table has roughly 38,000 distinct CDR3 sequences, approximately 10% appearing once. The sequence was obtained from a male donor with ankylosing spondylitis or in good health (not recorded which). The source material was blood, either unsorted or a sorted T cell fraction (not recorded which).

The CDR3 DNA reads as TGCGCCAGCAGCCAGGCCTTTGCGGGGCTCTATGGCTACACCTTC. As protein: CASSQAFAGLYGYTF. V gene TRBV4-3 combines with J gene TRBJ1-2; TRBD1 might be the D (5 bases). The CDR3 is 15 amino acids. Trimming took off 3 bases at V and 4 bases at J, with 15 bases between the two ends. Germline CDR1 is LGHNA and CDR2 is YSLEER.